What follows are 22 T cell receptor beta chains derived from one specimen sequenced in a study of breast tumors, draining lymph nodes, adjacent tissues. One entry per CDR3 protein, called by TCRdb with MiXCR from the multiplex PCR reads. Of fewer than 25,000 distinct CDR3 sequences detected, almost 70% appear once; the ten largest clones hold 20% to 25%. The specimen sequenced was tumor-adjacent breast tissue. The receptor set was obtained from a female donor with breast cancer. Some clones in this sample may be carry-over from other donors' samples.

This clonotype was seen only a few times. This chain links TRBV10-1 with TRBJ2-1; 13 nucleotides agree with TRBD2. Per germline, CDR1 WNHNN and CDR2 SYGVQD (reference sequence). The V gene end was trimmed by 2 bases and the J gene end by 3 bases; junction bases not matched to a gene: 4. The CDR3 has 17 residues. The CDR3 loop is CASSETGTSGNYNEQFF. The CDR3 nucleotides are TGCGCCAGCAGTGAGACAGGGACTAGCGGGAACTACAATGAGCAGTTCTTC.

This clonotype has only one observation. Written as DNA, the CDR3 is TGCAGTGCTACGAATAAATTCTATGGGCAGTTCTTC. Protein sequence: CSATNKFYGQFF. The rearrangement uses TRBV20-1 and TRBJ2-1; D unresolved. The V end lost 4 bases, the J end lost 12 bases, and 16 bases lay between the germline ends. Germline loops: CDR1 DFQATT, CDR2 SNEGSKA (reference sequence). The CDR3 runs 12 residues.

This chain joins TRBV29-1 and TRBJ2-3; 9 positions agree with TRBD2. Trimming removed 6 bases from V and 5 bases from J; junction bases left unmatched: 6. The germline CDR1 and CDR2 sequences are SQVTM and ANQGSEA. The CDR3 runs to 13 residues. CDR3 sequence (DNA): TGCAGCGTCCCGGGACTAGCATTAGATACGCAGTATTTT. This gives the protein CSVPGLALDTQYF.

The rearrangement uses TRBV7-8 and TRBJ2-5; D might be TRBD1 (8 bases). The CDR3 extends over 14 amino acids. The V gene's germline CDR1 is SGHVS and CDR2 FQNEAQ. Trimming took 9 bases from V and 3 from J, leaving 17 bases between them. The CDR3 DNA sequence: TGTGCCAGTAGACAGGGGAGGGTGGAAGAGACCCAGTACTTC. As protein: CASRQGRVEETQYF.

The gene calls are TRBV6-1 and TRBJ2-7, with a weak D call TRBD1 (5 bases). The CDR3 sequence is 11 residues long. Trimming removed 7 bases from V and 5 bases from J, with 9 bases in between. Germline lookup yields CDR1 MNHNS and CDR2 SASEGT. The CDR3: CASTFRDEQYF. The CDR3 DNA follows: TGTGCCAGCACGTTCAGGGACGAGCAGTACTTC.

The V and J genes are TRBV2 and TRBJ2-7; tentatively, D is TRBD1 (5 bases). The germline gives CDR1 SNHLY, CDR2 FYNNEI. Trimming pared 1 base from V and 8 bases from J, leaving 6 bases between. This CDR3 contains 11 residues. The CDR3 coding sequence is TGTGCCAGCAGTGAAGAGGGGCAGCAGTACTTC. Residues: CASSEEGQQYF.

This chain links TRBV3-1 with TRBJ2-3, with D possibly matching TRBD2 (6 bases). The CDR3 is 17 residues long. The germline V gene encodes CDR1 LGHDT and CDR2 YNNKEL (reference sequence). V was shortened by 4 bases and J by 0 bases, with 17 bases between the two germline ends. This CDR3 reads CASSRQLSGTSTDTQYF. The CDR3 bases are TGTGCCAGCAGCCGACAACTTAGCGGTACTAGCACAGATACGCAGTATTTT.

The chain carries TRBV12-3 or TRBV12-4 and TRBJ1-2; 7 positions agree with TRBD1. The CDR3 sequence is 12 residues long. J lost 7 bases, V lost 11 bases, and 10 bases had no gene match. CDR3 coding DNA: TGTGCCGTACAGACAGGGTTAGGTGGCTACACCTTC. This sequence encodes CAVQTGLGGYTF.

This chain connects TRBV12-3 or TRBV12-4 to TRBJ1-2; D may be TRBD1 (5 bases). Trimming shortened V by 6 bases and J by 7 bases, and 18 bases separated the two germline ends. This CDR3 is built from 14 residues. DNA for the CDR3: TGTGCCAGCAGCCAAACGGGACGTTTGGGTGGCTACACCTTC. Protein: CASSQTGRLGGYTF.

The chain uses TRBV10-3 and TRBJ2-5; 7 bases agree with TRBD1. The CDR3 spans 15 residues. J was trimmed by 4 bases and V by 2 bases; bases with no gene match: 7. Germline-derived CDR1 and CDR2 are ENHRY and SYGVKD. DNA of the CDR3: TGTGCCATCAGTGAGCCGACAGGGAACGTAGAGACCCAGTACTTC. It is translated as CAISEPTGNVETQYF.

J is TRBJ1-5 and V is TRBV7-9; D call uncertain. The CDR3 sequence is 12 residues long. V lost 2 bases and J 7 bases, leaving 6 bases between the germline ends. Per the germline V gene, CDR1 is SEHNR and CDR2 is FQNEAQ (reference sequence). CDR3 nucleotide sequence: TGTGCCAGCAGCTTAATGGACCAGCCCCAGCATTTT. Amino acid sequence: CASSLMDQPQHF.

This clonotype ranks as medium-sized. The J gene is TRBJ1-6, the V gene TRBV20-1, with 8 bases matching TRBD1. Per the germline V gene, CDR1 is DFQATT and CDR2 is SNEGSKA (reference sequence). Trimming cost V 3 bases and J 9 bases; bases outside gene matches: 4. The CDR3 spans 13 residues. This CDR3 is CSASRTGFSPLHF. The DNA for the CDR3 is TGCAGTGCTAGTAGGACAGGGTTTTCACCCCTCCACTTT.

The V and J genes are TRBV5-1 and TRBJ2-1; maybe TRBD1 (6 bases). V lost 3 bases and J lost 0, with 10 bases in between. Germline-derived CDR1 and CDR2 are SGHRS and YFSETQ. The CDR3 runs to 15 residues. CDR3 loop: CASSYEGGSYNEQFF. CDR3 bases: TGCGCCAGCAGCTACGAAGGGGGCTCCTACAATGAGCAGTTCTTC. Together with reference TRBV5-1 and TRBJ2-1, the CDR3 gives the full variable domain: KAGVTQTPRYLIKTRGQQVTLSCSPISGHRSVSWYQQTPGQGLQFLFEYFSETQRNKGNFPGRFSGRQFSNSRSEMNVSTLELGDSALYLCASSYEGGSYNEQFFGPGTRLTVL.

The V and J genes are TRBV10-2 and TRBJ2-7; 9 nucleotides agree with TRBD2. Germline-derived CDR1 and CDR2 are WSHSY and SAAADI. J lost 0 bases, V lost 4 bases, and 4 bases had no gene match. The CDR3 covers 15 residues. This CDR3 is CASSGISGGSYEQYV. The CDR3 region has the DNA TGCGCCAGCAGTGGGATTAGCGGGGGCTCCTACGAGCAGTACGTC.

The chain's CDR3 is CSVEAGVETQYF. For the CDR3, the DNA is TGCAGCGTTGAGGCAGGGGTAGAGACCCAGTACTTC. The chain is built from TRBV29-1 and TRBJ2-5, with a possible D match to TRBD1 (6 bases). V shed 3 bases and J shed 4 bases, with 9 bases lying between them. CDR3 size: 12 residues. CDR1 and CDR2 from the germline V gene are SQVTM and ANQGSEA.

V is TRBV5-4 and J is TRBJ2-1; D might be TRBD2 (5 bases). The germline V gene encodes CDR1 SGHNT and CDR2 YYREEE (reference sequence). The CDR3 extends over 15 amino acids. V was cut by 7 bases and J by 4 bases, with 18 bases left in between. CDR3 DNA: TGTGCCAGCTCAACCCCCGGGAAAAGATACAATGAGCAGTTCTTC. Amino acids: CASSTPGKRYNEQFF. Using reference TRBV5-4 and TRBJ2-1 for the parts outside the CDR3, the full variable domain is ETGVTQSPTHLIKTRGQQVTLRCSSQSGHNTVSWYQQALGQGPQFIFQYYREEENGRGNFPPRFSGLQFPNYSSELNVNALELDDSALYLCASSTPGKRYNEQFFGPGTRLTVL.

J is TRBJ2-7 and V is TRBV4-1; 10 bases map to TRBD1. Germline CDR1 is MGHRA and CDR2 is YSYEKL. The CDR3 consists of 15 residues. J lost 3 bases, V lost 2 bases, and 4 bases had no gene match. CDR3 sequence: CASSQSGTGDYEQYF. The CDR3 DNA reads TGCGCCAGCAGCCAATCCGGGACAGGGGACTACGAGCAGTACTTC.

This clonotype came up once. The chain is built from TRBV5-1 and TRBJ2-7, with a tentative D call TRBD1 (6 bases). This CDR3 region has 12 residues. Germline lookup yields CDR1 SGHRS and CDR2 YFSETQ. V was cut by 4 bases and J by 5 bases, with 10 bases left in between. The CDR3 is CASSTGTHEQYF. CDR3 DNA sequence: TGCGCCAGCAGCACTGGGACACACGAGCAGTACTTC.

There are a few counts of this clonotype. This sequence joins TRBV13 and TRBJ2-3; tentative D call: TRBD2 (5 bases). The CDR3 loop spans 14 amino acids. Trimming cost V 7 bases and J 4 bases, with 15 bases left between them. CDR1 is PRHDT and CDR2 is FYEKMQ in the germline V gene (reference sequence). The CDR3 DNA is TGTGCCAGCAACTTGGGGAGAGTGCCAGATACGCAGTATTTT. It translates to CASNLGRVPDTQYF.

The V and J genes are TRBV7-8 and TRBJ2-7; D call uncertain. V gave up 2 bases and J gave up 0 bases, with 14 bases separating them. Germline V gene sequence: CDR1 SGHVS, CDR2 FQNEAQ. The length of the CDR3 is 16 residues. The CDR3 nucleotides read TGTGCCAGCAGCTTAATGGGATCTAAACTCTCCTACGAGCAGTACTTC. This translates into CASSLMGSKLSYEQYF.

The chain carries TRBV11-2 and TRBJ2-3, with 10 nucleotides matching TRBD1. Germline CDR1 is SGHAT and CDR2 is FQNNGV. V shed 1 base and J 6 bases; nucleotides not matched to a gene: 7. This CDR3 comprises 16 residues. The CDR3 sequence is CASSLAGTGAFDTQYF. DNA of the CDR3: TGTGCCAGCAGCTTAGCCGGGACAGGGGCTTTTGATACGCAGTATTTT.

This clonotype was picked up one time. The chain carries TRBV7-6 and TRBJ2-7, with D perhaps matching TRBD2 (6 bases). This CDR3 is 16 amino acids long. The germline gives CDR1 SGHVS, CDR2 FNYEAQ. Trimming cost V 1 base and J 0 bases, with 13 bases left between them. This CDR3 is CASSLGSHGSSYEQYF. The CDR3 DNA is TGTGCCAGCAGCTTAGGCTCCCACGGGAGCTCCTACGAGCAGTACTTC.